This TCR beta chain is from a study of cytomegalovirus exposure and HLA in healthy donors. Study-wide context: Unique TCR beta sequences numbering 95 million to 130 million came from 150 million to 200 million T cells in an earlier analysis. Early on, a data release was issued that held approximately 92 million unique TCRs from HLA-typed donors. Study-level findings and limits: An analysis was carried out later, and it reportedly showed fewer N-insertions in an Asian-associated ancestry cluster than the roughly 670-donor mean.

Trimming took 2 bases from V and 6 from J, leaving 12 bases between them. The CDR3 is 14 amino acids. Per the germline V gene, CDR1 is SGDLS and CDR2 is YYNGEE. Primers included in the PCR were 60 Vbeta and 13 Jbeta primers. The assay was immunoSEQ multiplex PCR, and TCRdb's table has in-frame clones only and misses some. The sample holds about 180,000 clones; roughly 75% are singletons and the top ten take about 1.9%. In regard to this clone: Antigen: not known.

This receptor was taken from a woman aged 30 to 39 in good health and CMV-seronegative. Sequencing was carried out using PBMCs. This chain links TRBV9 with TRBJ1-5; the D gene is possibly TRBD1 (6 bases). The CDR3 loop reads CASSVDSQVQPQHF. The CDR3 DNA sequence: TGTGCCAGCAGCGTGGACAGCCAAGTTCAGCCCCAGCATTTT.